The 5 T cell receptor beta chains below come from one sample, sequenced in a study of T cell responses to AZD1222 COVID-19 vaccine. Produced via immunoSEQ multiplex PCR; TCRdb's table is partial and in-frame only. The sample consists of roughly 140,000 clones, 89% of them appearing once. The specimen comprised peripheral blood, sampled on day 0 of AZD1222 vaccination. These receptors were taken from an adult in good health.

This sequence joins TRBV20-1 and TRBJ1-1; no reliable D call. In germline, CDR1 is DFQATT, CDR2 SNEGSKA (reference sequence). V lost 5 bases and J 2 bases, leaving 6 bases between the germline ends. CDR3 length: 11 residues. This CDR3 reads CSAWFNTEAFF. CDR3 coding DNA: TGCAGTGCTTGGTTTAACACTGAAGCTTTCTTT.

The chain uses TRBV2 and TRBJ1-1, with D unresolved. The V gene's germline CDR1 is SNHLY and CDR2 FYNNEI. Trimming pared 2 bases from V and 5 bases from J, leaving 9 bases between. The CDR3 covers 13 residues. The CDR3 is CASSEYWQTEAFF. The DNA of the CDR3 is TGTGCCAGCAGTGAATATTGGCAGACTGAAGCTTTCTTT.

The chain joins TRBV11-1 to TRBJ2-7; TRBD1 might be the D (5 bases). The length of the CDR3 is 14 residues. Germline CDR1 and CDR2: SGHAT and FQDESV (reference sequence). Trimming took off 6 bases at V and 3 bases at J, with 15 bases between the two ends. DNA of the CDR3: TGTGCCAGCAGAGTTCGGCAGGGCAACTACGAGCAGTACTTC. Translation: CASRVRQGNYEQYF.

CDR3 sequence: CASSLNDRGRGANSPLHF. As DNA, the CDR3 is TGCGCCAGCAGCCTAAACGACAGGGGACGAGGGGCTAATTCACCCCTCCACTTT. The rearrangement uses TRBV5-1 and TRBJ1-6, with 8 bases matching TRBD1. The V and J ends lost 4 bases and 6 bases, in that order; junction bases with no gene match: 15. Germline loops: CDR1 SGHRS, CDR2 YFSETQ. The CDR3 runs 18 residues.

The CDR3 DNA reads TGTGCCAGCAGCTTAGTCTACAGGGATCTCCTCCACTTT. As protein: CASSLVYRDLLHF. This chain uses TRBV11-2 with TRBJ1-6; tentative D call: TRBD1 (6 bases). Germline V gene lookup returns CDR1 SGHAT and CDR2 FQNNGV. V was pared by 1 base and J by 15 bases, with 13 bases between. The CDR3 spans 13 residues.